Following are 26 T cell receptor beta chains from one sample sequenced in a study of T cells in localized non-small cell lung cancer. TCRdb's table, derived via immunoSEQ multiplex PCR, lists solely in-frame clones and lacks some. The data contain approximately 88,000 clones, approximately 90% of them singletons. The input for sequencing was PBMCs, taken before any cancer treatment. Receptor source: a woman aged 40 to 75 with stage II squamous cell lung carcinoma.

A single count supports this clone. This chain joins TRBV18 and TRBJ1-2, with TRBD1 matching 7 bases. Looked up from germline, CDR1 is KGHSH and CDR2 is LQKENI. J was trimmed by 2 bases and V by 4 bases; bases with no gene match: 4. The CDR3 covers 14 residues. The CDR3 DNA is TGTGCCAGCTCACTGAAGACAGGGAACTATGGCTACACCTTC. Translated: CASSLKTGNYGYTF.

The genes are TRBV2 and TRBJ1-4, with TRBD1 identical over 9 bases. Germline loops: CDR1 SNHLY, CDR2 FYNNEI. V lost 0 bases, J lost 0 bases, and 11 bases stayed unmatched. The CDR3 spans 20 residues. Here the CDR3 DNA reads TGTGCCAGCAGTGAAGCCTACTCCGGGACAGGGCAGCCAACTAATGAAAAACTGTTTTTT. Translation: CASSEAYSGTGQPTNEKLFF. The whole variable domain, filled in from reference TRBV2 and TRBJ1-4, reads EPEVTQTPSHQVTQMGQEVILRCVPISNHLYFYWYRQILGQKVEFLVSFYNNEISEKSEIFDDQFSVERPDGSNFTLKIRSTKLEDSAMYFCASSEAYSGTGQPTNEKLFFGSGTQLSVL.

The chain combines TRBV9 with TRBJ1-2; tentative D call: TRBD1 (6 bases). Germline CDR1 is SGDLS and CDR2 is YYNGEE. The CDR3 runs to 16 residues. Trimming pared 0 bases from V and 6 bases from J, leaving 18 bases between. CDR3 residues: CASSVVVGGSLNGYTF. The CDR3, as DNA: TGTGCCAGCAGCGTAGTTGTCGGGGGCTCCTTAAATGGCTACACCTTC.

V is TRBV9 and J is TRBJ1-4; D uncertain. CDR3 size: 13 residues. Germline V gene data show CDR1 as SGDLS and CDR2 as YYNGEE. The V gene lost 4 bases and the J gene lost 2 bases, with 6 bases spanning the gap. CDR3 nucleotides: TGTGCCAGCAGCACAGTGACTAATGAAAAACTGTTTTTT. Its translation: CASSTVTNEKLFF.

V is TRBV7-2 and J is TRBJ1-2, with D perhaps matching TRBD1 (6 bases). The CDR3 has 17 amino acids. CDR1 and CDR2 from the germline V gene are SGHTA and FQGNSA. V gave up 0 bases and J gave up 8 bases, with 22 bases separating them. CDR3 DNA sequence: TGTGCCAGCAGCTTAGCCCTGGACAGCCTTCCGTTAAGGGGCTACACCTTC. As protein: CASSLALDSLPLRGYTF.

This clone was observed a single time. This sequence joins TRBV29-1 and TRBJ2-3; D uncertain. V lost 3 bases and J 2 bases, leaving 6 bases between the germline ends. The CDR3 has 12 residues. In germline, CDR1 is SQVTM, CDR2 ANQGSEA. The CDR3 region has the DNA TGCAGCGTTGAGGGCAACACAGATACGCAGTATTTT. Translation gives CSVEGNTDTQYF.

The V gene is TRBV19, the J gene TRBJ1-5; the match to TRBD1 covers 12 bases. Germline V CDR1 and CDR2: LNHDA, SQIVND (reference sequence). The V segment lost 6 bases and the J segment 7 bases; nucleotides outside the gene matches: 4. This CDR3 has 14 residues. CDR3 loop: CASRGTGGLQPQHF. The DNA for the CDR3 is TGTGCCAGTAGGGGGACAGGGGGCTTGCAGCCCCAGCATTTT. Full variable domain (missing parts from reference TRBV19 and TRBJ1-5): DGGITQSPKYLFRKEGQNVTLSCEQNLNHDAMYWYRQDPGQGLRLIYYSQIVNDFQKGDIAEGYSVSREKKESFPLTVTSAQKNPTAFYLCASRGTGGLQPQHFGDGTRLSIL.

Here the CDR3 DNA reads TGTGCCAGCAGTGAGCCCTACTATGGCTACACCTTC. It translates to CASSEPYYGYTF. The chain couples TRBV25-1 to TRBJ1-2; D is uncertain. CDR1 is MGHDK, CDR2 SYGVNS, per germline. The CDR3 length is 12 residues. Trimming left V 3 bases short and J 3 bases short, with 5 bases between.

This chain's CDR3 is CASSVEGREAFF. In DNA, the CDR3 is TGTGCCAGCAGTGTGGAGGGAAGGGAAGCTTTCTTT. This rearrangement joins TRBV28 to TRBJ1-1; D is unresolved. The length of the CDR3 is 12 residues. The V end lost 5 bases, the J end lost 8 bases, and 12 bases lay between the germline ends. The V gene's germline CDR1 is MDHEN and CDR2 SYDVKM.

CDR3 DNA sequence: TGTGCCAGCAGCCCACTAGCGATCCCCTCTGGGGCCAACGTCCTGACTTTC. This codes for CASSPLAIPSGANVLTF. This chain connects TRBV11-2 to TRBJ2-6; 7 positions match TRBD2. V trimming: 5 bases; J trimming: 0 bases; junction bases outside the gene matches: 7. The CDR3 extends over 17 amino acids. The germline CDR1 and CDR2 sequences are SGHAT and FQNNGV.

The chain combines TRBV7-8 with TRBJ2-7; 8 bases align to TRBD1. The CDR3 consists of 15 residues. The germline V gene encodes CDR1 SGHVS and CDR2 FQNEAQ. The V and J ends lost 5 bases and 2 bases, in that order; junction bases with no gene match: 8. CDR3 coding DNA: TGTGCCAGCAGCACCGGGACAGGTAGGGCCTACGAGCAGTACTTC. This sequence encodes CASSTGTGRAYEQYF.

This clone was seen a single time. This CDR3 is CASSPSRTGGECSTEAFF. For the CDR3, the DNA is TGTGCCAGCAGCCCCTCACGGACAGGGGGCGAGTGTAGCACTGAAGCTTTCTTT. This sequence joins TRBV12-1 and TRBJ1-1; the tabulated D call, TRBD1, remains unverified against the DNA. TRBV12-1 is a listed pseudogene. The CDR3 sequence is 18 residues long.

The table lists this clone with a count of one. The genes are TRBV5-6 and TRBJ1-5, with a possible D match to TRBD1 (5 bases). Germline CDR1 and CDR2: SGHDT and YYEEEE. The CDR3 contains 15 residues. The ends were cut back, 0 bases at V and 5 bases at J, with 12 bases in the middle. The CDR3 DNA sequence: TGTGCCAGCAGCTTGGGCCAGGGCCCCTATCAGCCCCAGCATTTT. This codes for CASSLGQGPYQPQHF.

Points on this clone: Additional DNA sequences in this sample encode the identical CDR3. The CDR3 is CASSEASETQYF. Written as DNA, the CDR3 is TGTGCCAGCAGTGAAGCGAGTGAGACCCAGTACTTC. This sequence joins TRBV6-1 and TRBJ2-5; D uncertain. From germline, CDR1 is MNHNS and CDR2 SASEGT. The length of the CDR3 is 12 residues. V was pared by 0 bases and J by 5 bases, with 4 bases between.

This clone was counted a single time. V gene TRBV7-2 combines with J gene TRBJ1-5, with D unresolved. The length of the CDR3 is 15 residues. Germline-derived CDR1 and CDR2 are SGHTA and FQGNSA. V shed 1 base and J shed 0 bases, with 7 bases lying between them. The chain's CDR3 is CASSLGRYSNQPQHF. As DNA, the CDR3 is TGTGCCAGCAGCTTAGGGAGATATAGCAATCAGCCCCAGCATTTT.

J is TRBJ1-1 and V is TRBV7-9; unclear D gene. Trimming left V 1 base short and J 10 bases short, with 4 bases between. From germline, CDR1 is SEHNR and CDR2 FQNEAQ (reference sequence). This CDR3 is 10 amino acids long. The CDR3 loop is CASSLDAAFF. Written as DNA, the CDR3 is TGTGCCAGCAGCTTAGACGCAGCTTTCTTT.

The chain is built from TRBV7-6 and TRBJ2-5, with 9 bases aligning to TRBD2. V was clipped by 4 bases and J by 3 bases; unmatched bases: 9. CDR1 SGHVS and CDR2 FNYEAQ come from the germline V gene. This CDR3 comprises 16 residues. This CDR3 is CASSSSSGAVEETQYF. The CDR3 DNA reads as TGTGCCAGCAGCTCCTCTAGCGGGGCAGTTGAAGAGACCCAGTACTTC.

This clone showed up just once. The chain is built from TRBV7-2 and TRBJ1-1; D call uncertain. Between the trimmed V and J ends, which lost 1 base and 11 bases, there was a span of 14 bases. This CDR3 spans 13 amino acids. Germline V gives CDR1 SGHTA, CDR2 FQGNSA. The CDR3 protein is CASSLGPPPEAFF. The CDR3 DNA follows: TGTGCCAGCAGCTTAGGCCCACCCCCAGAGGCTTTCTTT.

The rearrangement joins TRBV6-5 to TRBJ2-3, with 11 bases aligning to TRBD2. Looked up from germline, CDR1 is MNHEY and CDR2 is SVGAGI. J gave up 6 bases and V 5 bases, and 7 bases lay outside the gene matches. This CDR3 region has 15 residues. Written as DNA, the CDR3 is TGTGCCAGCAGTCCAGTAGCGGGAGGGCCTGATACGCAGTATTTT. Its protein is CASSPVAGGPDTQYF.

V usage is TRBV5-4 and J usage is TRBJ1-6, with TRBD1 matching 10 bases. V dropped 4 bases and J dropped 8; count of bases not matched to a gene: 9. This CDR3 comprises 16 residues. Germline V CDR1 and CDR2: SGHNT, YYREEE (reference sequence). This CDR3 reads CASSPKTGGLDSPLHF. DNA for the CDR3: TGTGCCAGCAGCCCGAAGACAGGGGGCTTGGATTCACCCCTCCACTTT. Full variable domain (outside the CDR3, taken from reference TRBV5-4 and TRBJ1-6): ETGVTQSPTHLIKTRGQQVTLRCSSQSGHNTVSWYQQALGQGPQFIFQYYREEENGRGNFPPRFSGLQFPNYSSELNVNALELDDSALYLCASSPKTGGLDSPLHFGNGTRLTVT.

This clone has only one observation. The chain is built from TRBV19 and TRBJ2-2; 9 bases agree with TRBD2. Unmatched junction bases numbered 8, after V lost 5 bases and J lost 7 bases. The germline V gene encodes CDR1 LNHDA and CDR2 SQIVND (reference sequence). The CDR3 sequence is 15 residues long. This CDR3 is CASSAREGQSGELFF. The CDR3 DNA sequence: TGTGCCAGTAGTGCGCGGGAGGGCCAGAGCGGGGAGCTGTTTTTT.

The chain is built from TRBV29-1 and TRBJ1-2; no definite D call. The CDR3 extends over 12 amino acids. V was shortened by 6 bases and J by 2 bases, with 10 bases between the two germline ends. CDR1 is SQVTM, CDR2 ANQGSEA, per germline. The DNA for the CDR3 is TGCAGCGTGGATGACATGAACTATGGCTACACCTTC. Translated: CSVDDMNYGYTF.

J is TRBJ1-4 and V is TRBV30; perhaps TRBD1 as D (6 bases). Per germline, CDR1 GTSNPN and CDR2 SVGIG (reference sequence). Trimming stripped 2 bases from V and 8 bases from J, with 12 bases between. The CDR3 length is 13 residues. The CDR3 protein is CAWSRGRQEKLFF. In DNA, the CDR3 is TGTGCCTGGAGTAGGGGGAGACAAGAAAAACTGTTTTTT.

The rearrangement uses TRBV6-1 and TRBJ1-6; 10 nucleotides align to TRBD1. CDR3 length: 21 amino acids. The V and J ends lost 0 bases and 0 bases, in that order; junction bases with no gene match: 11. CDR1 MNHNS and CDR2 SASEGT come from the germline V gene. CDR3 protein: CASSEAGQGNTRSSYNSPLHF. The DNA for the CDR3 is TGTGCCAGCAGTGAAGCGGGACAGGGGAATACGAGGAGCTCCTATAATTCACCCCTCCACTTT.

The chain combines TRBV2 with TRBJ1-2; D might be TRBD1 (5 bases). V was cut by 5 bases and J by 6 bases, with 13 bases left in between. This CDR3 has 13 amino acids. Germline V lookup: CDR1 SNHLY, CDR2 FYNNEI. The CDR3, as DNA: TGTGCCAGCAGTTTCCAGGAAGGGGATGGCTACACCTTC. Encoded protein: CASSFQEGDGYTF.

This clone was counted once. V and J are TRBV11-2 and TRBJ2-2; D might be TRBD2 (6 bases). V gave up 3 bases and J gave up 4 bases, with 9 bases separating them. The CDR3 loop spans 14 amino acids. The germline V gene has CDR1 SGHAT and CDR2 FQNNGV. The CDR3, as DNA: TGTGCCAGCAGCTTGACAGCGGGCACCGGGGAGCTGTTTTTT. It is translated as CASSLTAGTGELFF.